Listed here are 13 T cell receptor beta chains from one sample, sequenced in a study of cytomegalovirus exposure and HLA in healthy donors. Only in-frame clones appear in the TCRdb table, and some are missing; sequencing was by immunoSEQ multiplex PCR. The data show 100,000 or so clones, over 85% seen once. Sequences were obtained from PBMCs. Receptors were obtained from a woman between 18 and 30 years old in good health and CMV-seronegative.

The rearrangement joins TRBV4-1 to TRBJ2-1; weak D call: TRBD1 (6 bases). This CDR3 has 14 residues. V lost 0 bases and J lost 7, with 10 bases in between. Germline loops: CDR1 MGHRA, CDR2 YSYEKL. CDR3 in DNA: TGCGCCAGCAGCCAAGATGGTAGGGGGAATGAGCAGTTCTTC. Protein product: CASSQDGRGNEQFF.

The rearrangement joins TRBV19 to TRBJ2-5; a possible D gene is TRBD1 (6 bases). The CDR3 totals 15 residues. The germline V and J ends were trimmed by 3 bases and 2 bases, with 13 bases remaining between them. Germline values: CDR1 LNHDA, CDR2 SQIVND (reference sequence). CDR3 DNA: TGTGCCAGTAGTATTTGGGGGCCCGGGCAAGAGACCCAGTACTTC. This encodes CASSIWGPGQETQYF.

The CDR3 coding sequence is TGTGCCAGCAGCCCGACTAGCGGGAGGGGGAACGGGGAGCTGTTTTTT. Translation: CASSPTSGRGNGELFF. The chain has TRBV7-2 and TRBJ2-2, with TRBD2 identical over 14 bases. The junction had 6 bases not matched to a gene; V was cut back by 5 bases and J by 7 bases. Per germline, CDR1 SGHTA and CDR2 FQGNSA. The CDR3 totals 16 residues. Filled out from reference TRBV7-2 and TRBJ2-2, the complete variable domain reads GAGVSQSPSNKVTEKGKDVELRCDPISGHTALYWYRQSLGQGLEFLIYFQGNSAPDKSGLPSDRFSAERTGGSVSTLTIQRTQQEDSAVYLCASSPTSGRGNGELFFGEGSRLTVL.

This clone occurred once. This chain joins TRBV19 and TRBJ1-1; possibly TRBD1 for D (5 bases). The CDR3 spans 15 residues. The V gene's germline CDR1 is LNHDA and CDR2 SQIVND (reference sequence). V was pared by 3 bases and J by 3 bases, with 14 bases between. This CDR3 is CASSIREGVDTEAFF. The CDR3 nucleotides are TGTGCCAGTAGTATCCGTGAAGGGGTGGACACTGAAGCTTTCTTT.

V gene TRBV7-2 combines with J gene TRBJ2-7, with 7 bases matching TRBD2. Per germline, CDR1 SGHTA and CDR2 FQGNSA. The CDR3 runs to 16 residues. The ends lost 1 base at V and 2 bases at J; junction bases unmatched: 8. CDR3 in amino acids: CASSLGLAVTAYEQYF. Written as DNA, the CDR3 is TGTGCCAGCAGCTTAGGGCTAGCGGTAACCGCCTACGAGCAGTACTTC.

This chain connects TRBV7-6 to TRBJ2-1, with 13 bases fitting TRBD2. Trimming cost V 0 bases and J 8 bases; bases outside gene matches: 16. Germline V gives CDR1 SGHVS, CDR2 FNYEAQ. The CDR3 spans 20 residues. CDR3 sequence reads: CASSLALWTSGSHQSDEQFF. The CDR3, as DNA: TGTGCCAGCAGCTTAGCTTTATGGACTAGCGGGAGCCATCAGTCGGATGAGCAGTTCTTC. The whole variable domain, filled in from reference TRBV7-6 and TRBJ2-1, reads GAGVSQSPRYKVTKRGQDVALRCDPISGHVSLYWYRQALGQGPEFLTYFNYEAQQDKSGLPNDRFSAERPEGSISTLTIQRTEQRDSAMYRCASSLALWTSGSHQSDEQFFGPGTRLTVL.

This sequence joins TRBV30 and TRBJ2-2; 11 nucleotides match TRBD1. The CDR3 sequence is 16 residues long. Germline V gene lookup returns CDR1 GTSNPN and CDR2 SVGIG (reference sequence). V shed 0 bases and J 5 bases; nucleotides not matched to a gene: 5. The CDR3 protein is CAWSVLDRGPTGELFF. The CDR3 coding sequence is TGTGCCTGGAGTGTACTGGACAGGGGGCCGACCGGGGAGCTGTTTTTT.

J is TRBJ1-3 and V is TRBV9; tentatively, D is TRBD1 (5 bases). The CDR3 covers 16 residues. The V and J ends lost 0 bases and 6 bases respectively, with 16 bases between them. Looked up from germline, CDR1 is SGDLS and CDR2 is YYNGEE. CDR3 DNA: TGTGCCAGCAGCGTAGCGAATCGAGACAGCGAAAACACCATATATTTT. Translation: CASSVANRDSENTIYF.

This chain joins TRBV9 and TRBJ1-1; D is perhaps TRBD1 (5 bases). CDR3 length equals 14 residues. V was clipped by 4 bases and J by 4 bases, with 14 bases between them. Looked up from germline, CDR1 is SGDLS and CDR2 is YYNGEE. CDR3 sequence (DNA): TGTGCCAGCAGCCCTCCGGACAAGCCCACTGAAGCTTTCTTT. It codes for CASSPPDKPTEAFF.

This clone was seen only once. The junction does not match germline at one end; this may be a read error. The chain links TRBV6-1 to TRBJ2-5, with no clear D. The V gene's germline CDR1 is MNHNS and CDR2 SASEGT. The CDR3 is 10 residues long. CDR3 DNA: TGTGCCAGCAGTGCAGAGGCCCAGTACTTC. It translates to CASSAEAQYF.

This clone appeared a single time. This chain links TRBV5-8 with TRBJ1-2; maybe TRBD1 (6 bases). Germline V gene lookup returns CDR1 SGHTS and CDR2 YDEGEE. The CDR3 is 15 residues long. The V end was cut by 4 bases, the J end by 4 bases, with 17 bases between. CDR3: CASSVSFTGFYGYTF. The DNA of the CDR3 is TGTGCCAGCAGCGTGAGCTTCACAGGGTTCTATGGCTACACCTTC.

The genes are TRBV27 and TRBJ1-1, with D possibly matching TRBD1 (6 bases). The CDR3 runs 15 residues. CDR1 is MNHEY and CDR2 is SMNVEV in the germline V gene (reference sequence). Deletions cut 3 bases from V and 6 bases from J, with 17 bases between. The CDR3 sequence: CASSFWGTQGPEAFF. CDR3 sequence (DNA): TGTGCCAGCAGTTTTTGGGGAACACAGGGCCCTGAAGCTTTCTTT.

V usage is TRBV7-8 and J usage is TRBJ1-6; D not certain. V was trimmed by 6 bases and J by 1 base, leaving 13 bases between them. In germline, CDR1 is SGHVS, CDR2 FQNEAQ. The CDR3 has 16 amino acids. The CDR3 DNA follows: TGTGCCAGCAGGGAAGTCCGGGAGTCCTATAATTCACCCCTCCACTTT. Translating gives CASREVRESYNSPLHF. Filled out from reference TRBV7-8 and TRBJ1-6, the complete variable domain reads GAGVSQSPRYKVAKRGQDVALRCDPISGHVSLFWYQQALGQGPEFLTYFQNEAQLDKSGLPSDRFFAERPEGSVSTLKIQRTQQEDSAVYLCASREVRESYNSPLHFGNGTRLTVT.